This entry is about one T cell receptor (beta chain). The antigen is undetermined. When around 10 days of culture had elapsed, CD4+ T cells were isolated. Vaccine administered to participants consisted of two doses of either BNT162b2 or mRNA-1273. On days 3 and 7, fresh IL-2 medium replaced half the medium. Method: immunoSEQ multiplex PCR; TCRdb's copy keeps in-frame clones and lacks some. The table includes 50,000 to 80,000 clones, around 80% detected once. This entry is derived from a study of vaccination effects on CD4 cells after COVID-19. The sequences come from CD4+ T cells from PBMCs cultured without peptide, collected after COVID-19 vaccination. The receptor was derived from a human donor who received a COVID-19 vaccine.

CDR3 in amino acids: CASSPGGLRETQYF. For the CDR3, the DNA is TGCGCCAGCAGCCCCGGGGGGTTACGGGAGACCCAGTACTTC. The V call is TRBV4-1, the J call TRBJ2-5; 7 bases are a match to TRBD2. CDR1 and CDR2 (germline): MGHRA, YSYEKL. The J segment lost 5 bases and the V segment lost 4 bases, leaving 7 bases of the junction unmatched. The CDR3 extends over 14 amino acids.